This TCR beta chain was obtained from a study of blood T cell repertoires in COVID-19. The CDR3 loop spans 14 amino acids. CDR1 and CDR2 (germline): SEHNR, FQNEAQ (reference sequence). V lost 8 bases and J 3 bases, leaving 15 bases between the germline ends. Original handling: Nucleated cell counts were estimated from reference gene primer amplification. Sequencing was performed with immunoSEQ multiplex PCR; in TCRdb, only in-frame clones are kept and a portion is missing. V and J calls and clone size are given by that table; D and trimming were obtained from the DNA. The table lists 45,000 to 50,000 clones, approximately 87% of them singletons.

The sequencing input was peripheral blood. The receptor's source is a human donor in a cohort sampled during active COVID-19. The chain joins TRBV7-9 to TRBJ2-3; D is possibly TRBD2 (7 bases). The CDR3 DNA follows: TGTGCCAGCTGGGGAGGGGGTGGTACAGATACGCAGTATTTT. Translating it yields CASWGGGGTDTQYF.